The 12 T cell receptor beta chains in this list originate from one sample, sequenced in a study of blood T cell repertoires in COVID-19. Profiled with immunoSEQ multiplex PCR; TCRdb holds only in-frame clones, not every one. The sample has 410,000 or so clones, approximately 91% seen once. Sequences were obtained from peripheral blood. The source of these receptors is a woman aged 40 to 50 with COVID-19, enrolled during active disease.

The chain joins TRBV5-1 to TRBJ2-7; TRBD1 agrees at 8 bases. V lost 2 bases, J lost 5 bases, and 6 bases stayed unmatched. Germline V gene data show CDR1 as SGHRS and CDR2 as YFSETQ. The CDR3 consists of 14 residues. The CDR3 DNA reads as TGCGCCAGCAGCTTAGGACAGGGTGTGGACGAGCAGTACTTC. Its protein product is CASSLGQGVDEQYF.

The chain employs TRBV29-1 and TRBJ2-7; tentatively, D is TRBD2 (5 bases). This CDR3 spans 14 amino acids. V was pared by 6 bases and J by 3 bases, with 18 bases between. Germline CDR1 and CDR2: SQVTM and ANQGSEA. The CDR3 DNA reads TGCAGCGTCTTCGTTGGTAGCGTATACTACGAGCAGTACTTC. Its translation is CSVFVGSVYYEQYF.

The CDR3 sequence: CASSKQGLRIKNIQYF. In nucleotides, the CDR3 is TGTGCCAGCAGTAAACAGGGGCTGCGGATCAAAAACATTCAGTACTTC. The chain joins TRBV28 to TRBJ2-4; 7 nucleotides match TRBD1. CDR1 MDHEN and CDR2 SYDVKM come from the germline V gene. CDR3 length: 16 amino acids. V shed 5 bases and J 3 bases; nucleotides not matched to a gene: 10. The entire variable domain, with the rest obtained from reference TRBV28 and TRBJ2-4, is as follows: DVKVTQSSRYLVKRTGEKVFLECVQDMDHENMFWYRQDPGLGLRLIYFSYDVKMKEKGDIPEGYSVSREKKERFSLILESASTNQTSMYLCASSKQGLRIKNIQYFGAGTRLSVL.

The rearrangement uses TRBV18 and TRBJ1-2; possibly TRBD1 for D (6 bases). Germline V gene lookup returns CDR1 KGHSH and CDR2 LQKENI. This CDR3 is 15 amino acids long. V was cut by 3 bases and J by 4 bases, with 15 bases left in between. CDR3 coding DNA: TGTGCCAGCTCACCCTGGGACACGGAATCCTATGGCTACACCTTC. Its translation is CASSPWDTESYGYTF.

This rearrangement joins TRBV11-1 to TRBJ2-6; D gene unclear. The CDR3 contains 14 residues. Germline CDR1 reads SGHAT; CDR2 reads FQDESV (reference sequence). V lost 2 bases and J 0 bases, leaving 2 bases between the germline ends. The CDR3 spells CASSLYSGANVLTF. CDR3 coding DNA: TGTGCCAGCAGCTTATACTCTGGGGCCAACGTCCTGACTTTC.

Details on this clone: Other DNA sequences in this specimen translate into the identical CDR3. The chain combines TRBV5-1 with TRBJ1-4; D possibly corresponds to TRBD1 (6 bases). V was pared by 3 bases and J by 5 bases, with 11 bases between. Germline V gene data show CDR1 as SGHRS and CDR2 as YFSETQ. The CDR3 sequence is 14 residues long. CDR3 region: CASSSGGTNEKLFF. The CDR3, as DNA: TGCGCCAGCAGCTCCGGGGGGACAAATGAAAAACTGTTTTTT. Full variable domain (remainder filled in from reference TRBV5-1 and TRBJ1-4): KAGVTQTPRYLIKTRGQQVTLSCSPISGHRSVSWYQQTPGQGLQFLFEYFSETQRNKGNFPGRFSGRQFSNSRSEMNVSTLELGDSALYLCASSSGGTNEKLFFGSGTQLSVL.

The chain joins TRBV9 to TRBJ2-2; D is unclear. Trimming stripped 4 bases from V and 4 bases from J, with 23 bases between. Germline CDR1 and CDR2: SGDLS and YYNGEE. The CDR3 totals 18 residues. The CDR3 reads CASSQRTTTRGLTGELFF. Written as DNA, the CDR3 is TGTGCCAGCAGCCAGCGAACGACGACCCGAGGCCTCACCGGGGAGCTGTTTTTT.

This chain links TRBV7-9 with TRBJ1-1; the D gene is possibly TRBD1 (5 bases). The germline V gene has CDR1 SEHNR and CDR2 FQNEAQ (reference sequence). The CDR3 runs 13 residues. Trimming cost V 1 base and J 7 bases, with 10 bases left between them. The CDR3 here is CASSLGQGFEAFF. CDR3 in DNA: TGTGCCAGCAGCTTAGGTCAGGGTTTTGAAGCTTTCTTT.

The CDR3 DNA is TGTGCCAGCAGTTACTACAGGGGCGGTGAGCAGTTCTTC. Translating gives CASSYYRGGEQFF. The genes are TRBV6-2 or TRBV6-3 and TRBJ2-1; 7 nucleotides match TRBD1. The germline V gene has CDR1 MNHEY and CDR2 SVGEGT. With V trimmed by 1 base and J by 9 bases, 3 bases remained unmatched. This CDR3 has 13 amino acids.

V is TRBV19 and J is TRBJ1-5; no definite D call. Trimming pared 7 bases from V and 10 bases from J, leaving 17 bases between. The V gene's germline CDR1 is LNHDA and CDR2 SQIVND (reference sequence). The CDR3 is 13 amino acids. CDR3 loop: CASTSRPALPQHF. CDR3 nucleotide sequence: TGTGCCAGTACCTCGAGGCCGGCCCTTCCCCAGCATTTT.

This chain joins TRBV5-1 and TRBJ1-2, with D maybe TRBD1 (6 bases). Trimming took off 0 bases at V and 5 bases at J, with 11 bases between the two ends. Germline loops: CDR1 SGHRS, CDR2 YFSETQ. This CDR3 has 14 amino acids. CDR3: CASSLARDTYGYTF. In DNA form, the CDR3 reads TGCGCCAGCAGCTTGGCTAGGGACACATATGGCTACACCTTC.

J is TRBJ2-1 and V is TRBV9; 9 bases are a match to TRBD2. The CDR3 is 16 residues long. Germline V gene data show CDR1 as SGDLS and CDR2 as YYNGEE. J lost 5 bases, V lost 0 bases, and 6 bases had no gene match. In DNA, the CDR3 is TGTGCCAGCAGCGTAGGGGTAGCGGGAGCGAACAATGAGCAGTTCTTC. It translates to CASSVGVAGANNEQFF.